The T cell receptor beta chain under discussion was sequenced for a study of blood T cells in healthy people across ages (dated by TCRdb to between 2015 and 2017). For the wider study: In model experiments, template switching captured roughly one uniquely barcoded TCR beta cDNA molecule for every two T cells. Donors were grouped into four age groups: young (average approximately 16 years), middle-aged (about 38), aged (around 66) and long-lived (approximately 82). To avoid experimental bias, donors of different ages were distributed randomly across sequencing lanes. Two additional independent replicas of 1 million unique cDNA reads from the same blood draw were analyzed for two donors (one aged 18 to 29 and one aged 80 or older). Age-related changes in TCR beta repertoire diversity were measured in the study by deep sequencing normalized with unique cDNA molecular identifiers.

What the work shows at the level of the full study, not this receptor alone: The CMV infection status of donors was not known, potentially confounding age-related changes in expanded clonotypes. Bulk unsorted PBMC profiling prevented conclusive comparison of naive and antigen-experienced compartments. Estimates of total diversity based on one million sequenced T cells were considered lower bounds and underestimates. Observed TCR beta diversity per million T cells fell roughly linearly with age, and a significant reduction was already apparent by age approximately 41. Compared with the aged group, more naive CD4+ T cells, fewer expanded clones and increased TCR diversity were shown by the long-lived group, suggesting age selection. The percentage of naive T cells measured by flow cytometry correlated strongly with observed TCR beta diversity.

From cysteine to phenylalanine, the CDR3 is 13 amino acids long. The CDR3 DNA has 39 bases and is translated from base 1. In the germline V gene, CDR1 corresponds to WSHSY and CDR2 to SAAADI. Trimming costs V 1 base and J 1 base, and their ends lie 5 bases apart. Systemically healthy Caucasian individuals from Russia, 39 in total and aged about 6 to 90 years, were included as donors. Around 10 milliliters of peripheral blood were collected from each donor into EDTA-treated Vacutainer tubes. PBMCs were isolated by Ficoll-Paque density-gradient centrifugation, with at least 6 million obtained per sample. Trizol reagent was used to extract total RNA from the PBMCs, yielding at least 5 micrograms per sample. For every donor, flow cytometry on a PBMC aliquot measured the percentage of naive CD45RAhigh/CD27high T cells. This clonotype showed up just a few times. What antigen it recognizes has not been identified. Per-base qualities were not stored, and no clone one base away is much larger.

The protocol used for the library was 5' RACE. Data came from an Illumina HiSeq 2500. A second PCR of roughly 7 to 11 cycles was performed with a sample-barcoded 5' primer and a J-beta primer mix. A unique molecular identifier was introduced onto each TCR beta cDNA molecule by a template-switch 5' adaptor carrying 12 random nucleotides. Each sample yielded at least 2.5 million CDR3-containing paired-end reads. The Mint cDNA synthesis kit, primed by a TRBC-specific oligonucleotide, was used to synthesize first-strand cDNA from all RNA. All cDNA was treated with uracil-DNA glycosylase and then went through a first 18-cycle PCR with the universal primers M1SS and BC2_uni_R. In the source study's methods: Each sample was normalized by randomly selecting 1 million high-quality reads, each carrying a distinct molecular identifier. Instead of being binned into consensus sequences, reads that shared molecular identifiers were thrown out. MiTCR, set to a Q25 quality threshold and the strictest error-elimination algorithm, was used for CDR3 identification, clonotype clustering and error correction. A nonparametric unseen species model with Euler transformation was used to estimate lower-bound total TCR beta diversity. TCRdb applied fastp at Q25 and MiXCR to the public reads, then kept only in-frame beta chains. Duplicate CDR3 protein sequences are folded into a single record with the most common DNA and genes. What appears here as the V and J calls and clone size reflects TCRdb's work, not the paper's. This sample is represented by more than 700,000 distinct CDR3 sequences; 46% of them were singletons. Clones ranked in the top ten supply about a sixth of the sample.

This TCR was sampled from a man at least 80 years old in good health. The rearrangement joined TRBV10-2 to TRBJ2-7; no D gene call is confident. The sample comprised blood. The DNA reads as follows: TGCGCCAGCAGTGAGTGGCAGTCCTACGAGCAGTACTTC. This codes for CASSEWQSYEQYF.